These 3 T cell receptor beta chains share one sample of origin, sequenced in a study of blood T cell repertoires in COVID-19. Sequencing was performed with immunoSEQ multiplex PCR; in TCRdb, only in-frame clones are kept and a portion is missing. The repertoire holds hundreds of thousands of clones, with 75% to 85% as singletons. The sequenced sample consisted of peripheral blood. Receptors originate from a man over 45 with COVID-19, enrolled during active disease.

The chain recombines TRBV30 with TRBJ1-1; 9 bases align to TRBD1. Germline V gene sequence: CDR1 GTSNPN, CDR2 SVGIG (reference sequence). There are 13 residues in the CDR3. J was trimmed by 8 bases and V by 2 bases; bases with no gene match: 6. The chain's CDR3 is CAWSTGGGVEAFF. The CDR3 nucleotides are TGTGCCTGGAGTACAGGGGGCGGAGTGGAAGCTTTCTTT.

The V and J genes are TRBV7-6 and TRBJ1-5; weak D call: TRBD1 (5 bases). Trimming took 5 bases from V and 0 from J, leaving 11 bases between them. The CDR3 contains 15 residues. Germline V gene sequence: CDR1 SGHVS, CDR2 FNYEAQ. For the CDR3, the DNA is TGTGCCAGCAGCCCCTCGGGGGATAGCAATCAGCCCCAGCATTTT. This sequence encodes CASSPSGDSNQPQHF.

The chain is built from TRBV6-5 and TRBJ2-1, with TRBD1 matching over 7 bases. Unmatched junction bases numbered 7, after V lost 6 bases and J lost 2 bases. The CDR3 has 15 amino acids. Germline loops: CDR1 MNHEY, CDR2 SVGAGI. CDR3 nucleotide sequence: TGTGCCAGCAGCGCACAGGGGTTCCCCTACAATGAGCAGTTCTTC. It yields the protein CASSAQGFPYNEQFF.